The 22 T cell receptor beta chains reported below all come from one sample, sequenced in a study of T cells in women clearing cervical HPV infection. Repertoires were generated with immunoSEQ multiplex PCR, while TCRdb's copy carries only in-frame clones and drops some. This sample's clone table lists tens of thousands of clones. Sequences were obtained from blood buffy coat. The receptors derive from a woman aged 18-70 years with a cervical HPV16 infection that either progressed to CIN3+ or cleared (not recorded which).

Comments on this clone: From the germline J gene comes the end of the CDR3, since the read stops 3 residues before it. This chain links TRBV2 with TRBJ2-2; maybe TRBD2 (5 bases). Trimming shortened V by 7 bases and J by 0 bases, and 9 bases separated the two germline ends. The CDR3 sequence is 14 residues long. Germline values: CDR1 SNHLY, CDR2 FYNNEI. The DNA read from the CDR3 is TGTGCCAGCATGGCGGGCACGAACACCGGGGAG. Its protein product is CASMAGTNTGE. The full CDR3 is CASMAGTNTGELFF.

To note about this clone: The read terminates 3 residues ahead of where the CDR3 ends, so the germline J gene completes it. This chain uses TRBV4-2 with TRBJ2-7; D is unclear. V was clipped by 0 bases and J by 1 base, with 7 bases between them. The CDR3 has 14 amino acids. Germline CDR1 and CDR2: LGHNA and YNFKEQ. The DNA read from the CDR3 is TGTGCCAGCAGCCAAGATTACGGTTCCTACGAG. Translating it yields CASSQDYGSYE. The whole CDR3 reads CASSQDYGSYEQYF.

Turning to this clone: The read comes to an end 3 residues before the CDR3 does, leaving the germline J gene to fill in the end. The V call is TRBV2, the J call TRBJ1-4; 7 bases map to TRBD1. The CDR3 contains 13 residues. Per the germline V gene, CDR1 is SNHLY and CDR2 is FYNNEI. V shed 11 bases, J shed 3 bases, and the junction held 6 bases outside the gene matches. The CDR3 DNA, read in part, is TGTGCCGGGACCGGGACAGCTAATGAAAAA. It yields the protein CAGTGTANEK. The complete CDR3 reads CAGTGTANEKLFF.

Details on this clone: The CDR3 is cut off 3 residues early in the read; its end comes from the germline J gene. The rearrangement links TRBV30 to TRBJ1-2; D possibly corresponds to TRBD1 (6 bases). The CDR3 has 12 amino acids. Germline V gives CDR1 GTSNPN, CDR2 SVGIG (reference sequence). CDR3 bases read: TGTGCCTGGAGTAACAGGGAGTGGGGC. It yields the protein CAWSNREWG. The CDR3 in full is CAWSNREWGYTF.

The CDR3 here is CASSFSGGVLDTQYF. The sequenced CDR3 bases are TGTGCCAGCAGTTTTAGTGGGGGGGTACTGGATACG. The chain joins TRBV12-3 or TRBV12-4 to TRBJ2-3, with 7 bases that match TRBD2. The CDR3 goes on 3 residues after the read ends, and that part is filled in from the germline J gene. J gave up 6 bases and V 3 bases, and 9 bases lay outside the gene matches. The CDR3 consists of 15 residues.

A note on this clone: The read terminates 3 residues before the CDR3 end, so the remaining end is supplied by the germline J gene. This chain uses TRBV20-1 with TRBJ1-1; tentatively, D is TRBD1 (6 bases). V was clipped by 3 bases and J by 0 bases, with 17 bases between them. This CDR3 comprises 16 residues. Germline loops: CDR1 DFQATT, CDR2 SNEGSKA (reference sequence). This chain's CDR3 is CSAREWGRSMNTEAFF. Incomplete CDR3 DNA: TGCAGTGCTAGGGAATGGGGGCGAAGTATGAACACTGAA.

Remarks on this clone: The read finishes 3 residues shy of the CDR3 end, and the germline J gene is used to complete it. The rearrangement links TRBV5-1 to TRBJ2-3, with a possible D match to TRBD2 (6 bases). V was shortened by 0 bases and J by 3 bases, with 20 bases between the two germline ends. Per germline, CDR1 SGHRS and CDR2 YFSETQ. The CDR3 is made up of 18 amino acids. The CDR3 sequence is CASSLDYSGRGRTDTQYF. The part of the CDR3 DNA that was read is TGCGCCAGCAGCTTGGACTATTCGGGGCGGGGTAGAACAGATACG.

CDR3 loop: CSVARSVLNTEAFF. Partial CDR3 DNA: TGCAGCGTCGCTAGGTCAGTATTGAACACTGAA. V is TRBV29-1 and J is TRBJ1-1, with D unresolved. Coverage ceases 3 residues before the CDR3 finishes, and the germline J gene fills in the end. Germline V lookup: CDR1 SQVTM, CDR2 ANQGSEA. V lost 6 bases to trimming and J lost 0 bases, with 14 bases between them. The CDR3 runs 14 residues.

For this clone: The CDR3 goes on 3 residues after the read ends, and that part is filled in from the germline J gene. The rearrangement links TRBV5-5 to TRBJ2-7; a weak D match, TRBD1 (6 bases). The CDR3 is made up of 14 amino acids. The V gene's germline CDR1 is SGHKS and CDR2 YYEKEE (reference sequence). Trimming removed 4 bases at V and 2 bases at J, with 13 bases between. The sequenced part of the CDR3 DNA is TGTGCCAGCAGCCACATTGACAGGCCCTACGAG. This encodes CASSHIDRPYE. In full, the CDR3 reads CASSHIDRPYEQYF.

About this clone itself: The CDR3 is cut off 3 residues early in the read; its end comes from the germline J gene. V gene TRBV7-3 combines with J gene TRBJ1-1; no clear D. The CDR3 contains 15 residues. Per germline, CDR1 SGHTA and CDR2 FQGTGA. Trimming took 0 bases from V and 1 from J, leaving 9 bases between them. The CDR3 is CASSLTNQENTEAFF. The DNA read from the CDR3 is TGTGCCAGCAGCTTAACCAATCAGGAGAACACTGAA.

As regards this clone: The read terminates 3 residues before the CDR3 end, so the remaining end is supplied by the germline J gene. The J gene is TRBJ1-2, the V gene TRBV20-1; D perhaps matches TRBD1 (5 bases). The CDR3 is 13 amino acids. Trimming pared 4 bases from V and 2 bases from J, leaving 11 bases between. The germline gives CDR1 DFQATT, CDR2 SNEGSKA (reference sequence). The CDR3 sequence: CSANLDSNYGYTF. The sequenced part of the CDR3 DNA is TGCAGTGCTAATCTAGACAGCAACTATGGC.

Remarks on this clone: The read ends 3 residues early relative to the CDR3; the germline J gene fills the gap. The V call is TRBV10-1, the J call TRBJ2-3; TRBD2 agrees at 8 bases. The germline V gene encodes CDR1 WNHNN and CDR2 SYGVQD (reference sequence). V lost 3 bases, J lost 5 bases, and 7 bases stayed unmatched. The CDR3 has 15 amino acids. Incomplete CDR3 DNA: TGCGCCAGCAGTGACGGGGGGGCCACCTTAGATACG. Protein: CASSDGGATLDT. The CDR3 in full is CASSDGGATLDTQYF.

Notes on this clone: Sequencing ends 3 residues short of the CDR3 end; the germline J gene provides the rest. This rearrangement joins TRBV2 to TRBJ2-5; D is perhaps TRBD2 (6 bases). The CDR3 consists of 16 residues. Trimming took off 3 bases at V and 1 base at J, with 15 bases between the two ends. CDR1 is SNHLY, CDR2 FYNNEI, per germline. The CDR3 bases that were read are TGTGCCAGCAGTGATTTGGCGTACGGGGGCCAAGAGACC. It encodes CASSDLAYGGQET. The complete CDR3 sequence is CASSDLAYGGQETQYF.

A remark on this clone: The CDR3 end is not reached by the read, which stops 3 residues before it; the germline J gene fills it in. The V gene is TRBV7-6, the J gene TRBJ2-1; a possible D gene is TRBD1 (6 bases). Germline V gives CDR1 SGHVS, CDR2 FNYEAQ. V lost 2 bases and J 7 bases, leaving 12 bases between the germline ends. The CDR3 sequence is 14 residues long. CDR3 residues: CASSLIWGRNEQFF. The CDR3 DNA, read in part, is TGTGCCAGCAGCTTAATCTGGGGGCGGAATGAG.

On this clone itself: The read finishes 3 residues shy of the CDR3 end, and the germline J gene is used to complete it. This chain joins TRBV6-1 and TRBJ1-6; perhaps TRBD1 as D (5 bases). With 2 bases removed from V and 9 bases from J, the gap between germline ends came to 17 bases. Germline V CDR1 and CDR2: MNHNS, SASEGT. The CDR3 extends over 16 amino acids. The CDR3 DNA, read in part, is TGTGCCAGCAGTGAAATGGTAGCGGGGGGTGGTTCACCC. Residues: CASSEMVAGGGSP. The entire CDR3 protein reads CASSEMVAGGGSPLHF.

As regards this clone: The read falls 3 residues short of the CDR3 end, and the missing part is taken from the germline J gene. The chain joins TRBV11-2 to TRBJ1-5, with 7 positions matching TRBD1. The CDR3 totals 14 residues. The ends lost 5 bases at V and 7 bases at J; junction bases unmatched: 8. Per germline, CDR1 SGHAT and CDR2 FQNNGV. CDR3 bases read: TGTGCCAGCAGCCCACAGGGGAAAGGCCAGCCC. Translated: CASSPQGKGQP. The complete CDR3 protein is CASSPQGKGQPQHF.

About this clone itself: The read ends 3 residues before the CDR3 terminus; that terminus is restored from the germline J gene. The chain uses TRBV12-3 or TRBV12-4 and TRBJ1-1; the D gene is possibly TRBD1 (5 bases). Trimming took 3 bases from V and 0 from J, leaving 14 bases between them. The CDR3 contains 16 residues. CDR3 bases read: TGTGCCAGCAGTTTGACAGACCTTGGGGTGAACACTGAA. This codes for CASSLTDLGVNTE. The full CDR3 protein reads CASSLTDLGVNTEAFF.

To note about this clone: The DNA ends 3 residues before the CDR3 does, and the rest of the CDR3 is filled in from the germline J gene. J is TRBJ1-1 and V is TRBV29-1; D is possibly TRBD1 (5 bases). This CDR3 comprises 15 residues. V was trimmed by 2 bases and J by 7 bases, leaving 20 bases between them. Germline CDR1 SQVTM, CDR2 ANQGSEA. CDR3 DNA (partial): TGCAGCGTTGAACCCTCTGGGGGGAGAATTGGTGAA. Translating gives CSVEPSGGRIGE. The full-length CDR3 reads as CSVEPSGGRIGEAFF.

CDR3 residues: CASSADSHSYEQYF. The sequenced CDR3 bases are TGTGCCAGCAGCGCAGACTCCCACTCCTACGAG. The chain has TRBV2 and TRBJ2-7; no definite D call. The read gets to within 3 residues of the CDR3 end, and the germline J gene fills in the rest. The germline gives CDR1 SNHLY, CDR2 FYNNEI. The CDR3 extends over 14 amino acids. The V end lost 6 bases, the J end lost 0 bases, and 12 bases lay between the germline ends.

As concerns this clone: The missing CDR3 end, 3 residues past where the read stops, is filled in from the germline J gene. The chain uses TRBV20-1 and TRBJ2-3, with 11 positions matching TRBD2. The CDR3 contains 19 residues. Germline V CDR1 and CDR2: DFQATT, SNEGSKA (reference sequence). The V gene end was trimmed by 5 bases and the J gene end by 0 bases; junction bases not matched to a gene: 16. The CDR3 DNA, read in part, is TGCAGTGCTCCTCCTACCCTTAGCGGGGGGGGCCCTAGCACAGATACG. Protein sequence: CSAPPTLSGGGPSTDT. The whole CDR3 region reads CSAPPTLSGGGPSTDTQYF.

As to this clone: The read is 3 residues too short to cover the CDR3 end, so that end is filled in from the germline J gene. The genes are TRBV5-4 and TRBJ1-3; a possible D gene is TRBD1 (6 bases). This CDR3 is 14 amino acids long. The V gene's germline CDR1 is SGHNT and CDR2 YYREEE (reference sequence). V shed 0 bases and J shed 4 bases, with 8 bases lying between them. The CDR3 loop reads CASSLGGTGNTIYF. The CDR3 DNA, read in part, is TGTGCCAGCAGCTTGGGGGGGACAGGAAACACC.

CDR3 sequence: CSAYLKGMNTEAFF. The covered CDR3 bases are TGCAGTGCTTACCTGAAGGGGATGAACACTGAA. The chain has TRBV20-1 and TRBJ1-1, with D tentatively TRBD1 (5 bases). The observed sequence ends 3 residues before the CDR3 terminus, with the missing tail filled in from the germline J gene. The V end was cut by 5 bases, the J end by 0 bases, with 13 bases between. CDR3 length: 14 residues. Looked up from germline, CDR1 is DFQATT and CDR2 is SNEGSKA (reference sequence).